This TCR beta chain is from a study of CD8+ T cells in alopecia areata. As for the study in general: Treated patients were dosed with oral tofacitinib, taking 5 to 10 mg twice daily. Dosing with tofacitinib proceeded for 6 to 18 months, followed by 6 months off drug.

Treatment reported: oral pan-JAK inhibitor, 5-10 mg twice daily. This clone was observed a single time. Its antigen is still unknown. Study-level findings and limits: One nonresponder makes the tie between baseline CD8+ expansion and response uncertain.

After isolation, RNA underwent reverse transcription to generate cDNA as the sequencing template. The data were produced by immunoSEQ multiplex PCR, yet TCRdb's version contains in-frame clones alone and is incomplete. The sample has tens of thousands of clones, 70% to 80% seen once. The specimen comprised CD8+ T cells sorted from blood, sampled at approximately week 44, from a patient treated with tofacitinib. This receptor was identified in a human donor with alopecia areata.

The CDR3 coding sequence is TGTGCCACCAGCCCGGGGACTAGCGGGGGTGATACGCAGTATTTT. It specifies CATSPGTSGGDTQYF. This rearrangement joins TRBV15 to TRBJ2-3; the match to TRBD2 covers 14 bases. Germline loops: CDR1 LNHNV, CDR2 YYDKDF (reference sequence). V was clipped by 5 bases and J by 6 bases; unmatched bases: 4. The length of the CDR3 is 15 residues.